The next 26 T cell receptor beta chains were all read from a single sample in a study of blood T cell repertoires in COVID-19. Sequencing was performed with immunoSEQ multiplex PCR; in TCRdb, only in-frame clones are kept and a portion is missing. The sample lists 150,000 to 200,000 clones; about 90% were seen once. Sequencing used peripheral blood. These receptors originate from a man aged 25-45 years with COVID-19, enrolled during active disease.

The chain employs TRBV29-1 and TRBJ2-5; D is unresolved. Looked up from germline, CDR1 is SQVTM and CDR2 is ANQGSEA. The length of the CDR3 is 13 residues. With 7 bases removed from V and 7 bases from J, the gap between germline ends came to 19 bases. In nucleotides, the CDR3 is TGCAGCGCCCGCTCCGTACCCCGCGGGACCCAGTACTTC. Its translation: CSARSVPRGTQYF.

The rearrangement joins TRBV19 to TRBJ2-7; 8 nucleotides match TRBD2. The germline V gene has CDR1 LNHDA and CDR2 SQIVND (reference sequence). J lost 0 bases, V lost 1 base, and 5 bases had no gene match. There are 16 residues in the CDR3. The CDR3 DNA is TGTGCCAGTAGTATAGGGGGCGGGAGGTCCTCCTACGAGCAGTACTTC. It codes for CASSIGGGRSSYEQYF.

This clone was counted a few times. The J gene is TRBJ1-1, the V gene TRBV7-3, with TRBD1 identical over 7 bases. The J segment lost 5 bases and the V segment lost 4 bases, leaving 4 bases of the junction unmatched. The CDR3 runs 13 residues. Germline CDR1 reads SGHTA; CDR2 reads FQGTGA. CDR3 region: CASSYHRGTEAFF. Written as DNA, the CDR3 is TGTGCCAGCAGCTATCACAGGGGAACTGAAGCTTTCTTT.

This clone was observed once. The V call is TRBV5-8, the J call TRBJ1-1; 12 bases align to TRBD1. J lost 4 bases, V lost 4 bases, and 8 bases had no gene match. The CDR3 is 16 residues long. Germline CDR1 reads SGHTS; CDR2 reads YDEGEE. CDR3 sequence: CASSDGTGGKSTEAFF. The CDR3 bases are TGTGCCAGCAGCGACGGGACAGGGGGCAAGAGCACTGAAGCTTTCTTT.

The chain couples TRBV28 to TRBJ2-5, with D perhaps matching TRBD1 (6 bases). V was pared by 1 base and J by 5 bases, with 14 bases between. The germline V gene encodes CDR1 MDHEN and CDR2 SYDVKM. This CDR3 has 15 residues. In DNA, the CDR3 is TGTGCCAGCAGTTTATTACAGGGTCTGCGGGAGACCCAGTACTTC. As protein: CASSLLQGLRETQYF.

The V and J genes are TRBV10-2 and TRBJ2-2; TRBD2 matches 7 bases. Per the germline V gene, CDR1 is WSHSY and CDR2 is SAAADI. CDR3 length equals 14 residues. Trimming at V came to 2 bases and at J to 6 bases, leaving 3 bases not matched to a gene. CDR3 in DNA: TGCGCCAGCAGTGAGGGGGGGGTGGCCGGGGAGCTGTTTTTT. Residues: CASSEGGVAGELFF.

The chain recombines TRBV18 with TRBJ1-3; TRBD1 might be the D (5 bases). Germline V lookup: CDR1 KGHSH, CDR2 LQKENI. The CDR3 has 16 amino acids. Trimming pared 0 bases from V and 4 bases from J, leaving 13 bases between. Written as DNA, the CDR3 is TGTGCCAGCTCACCACCGGCGGGGCGTTCCGGAAACACCATATATTTT. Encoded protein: CASSPPAGRSGNTIYF.

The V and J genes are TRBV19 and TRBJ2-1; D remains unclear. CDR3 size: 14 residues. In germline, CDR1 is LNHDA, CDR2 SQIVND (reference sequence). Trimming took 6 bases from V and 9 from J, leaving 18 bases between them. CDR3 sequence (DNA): TGTGCCAGTAGCCGCGGTCCGGATCAACGTGAGCAGTTCTTC. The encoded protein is CASSRGPDQREQFF.

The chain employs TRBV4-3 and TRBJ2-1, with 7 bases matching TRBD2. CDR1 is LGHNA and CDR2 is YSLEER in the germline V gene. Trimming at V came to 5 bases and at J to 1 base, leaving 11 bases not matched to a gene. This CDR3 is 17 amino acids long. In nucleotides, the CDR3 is TGCGCCAGCAGCTCCGGTGGGGGGAGGGCGTCCTACAATGAGCAGTTCTTC. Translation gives CASSSGGGRASYNEQFF.

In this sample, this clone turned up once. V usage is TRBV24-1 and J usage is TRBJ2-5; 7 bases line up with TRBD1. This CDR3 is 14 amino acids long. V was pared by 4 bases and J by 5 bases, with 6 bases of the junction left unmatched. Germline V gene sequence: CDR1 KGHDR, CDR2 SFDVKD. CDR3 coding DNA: TGTGCCACCAGTGAAGCCAGGGGGTTGGAGACCCAGTACTTC. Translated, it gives CATSEARGLETQYF.

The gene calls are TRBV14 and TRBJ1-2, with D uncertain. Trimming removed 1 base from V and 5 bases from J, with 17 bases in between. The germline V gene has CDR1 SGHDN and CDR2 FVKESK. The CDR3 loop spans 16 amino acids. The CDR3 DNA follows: TGTGCCAGCAGCCAAGTTAGAGGGCCCGGCTATTATGGCTACACCTTC. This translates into CASSQVRGPGYYGYTF. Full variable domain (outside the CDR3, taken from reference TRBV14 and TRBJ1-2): EAGVTQFPSHSVIEKGQTVTLRCDPISGHDNLYWYRRVMGKEIKFLLHFVKESKQDESGMPNNRFLAERTGGTYSTLKVQPAELEDSGVYFCASSQVRGPGYYGYTFGSGTRLTVV.

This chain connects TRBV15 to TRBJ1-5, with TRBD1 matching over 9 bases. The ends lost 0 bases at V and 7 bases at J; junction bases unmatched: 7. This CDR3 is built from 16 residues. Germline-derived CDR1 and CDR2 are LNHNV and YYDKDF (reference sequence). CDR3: CATSRDGGQGKQPQHF. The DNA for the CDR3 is TGTGCCACCAGCAGAGATGGAGGACAGGGGAAGCAGCCCCAGCATTTT.

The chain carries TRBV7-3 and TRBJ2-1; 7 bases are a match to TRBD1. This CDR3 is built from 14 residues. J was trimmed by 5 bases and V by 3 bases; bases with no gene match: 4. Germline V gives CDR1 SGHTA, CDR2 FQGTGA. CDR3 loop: CASSFRDSHNEQFF. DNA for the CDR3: TGTGCCAGCAGCTTCCGGGACAGTCACAATGAGCAGTTCTTC.

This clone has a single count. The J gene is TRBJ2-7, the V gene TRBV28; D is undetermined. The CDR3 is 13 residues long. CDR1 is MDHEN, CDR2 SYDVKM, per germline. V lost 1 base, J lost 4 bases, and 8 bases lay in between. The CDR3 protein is CASSLLMSYEQYF. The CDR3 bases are TGTGCCAGCAGTTTATTAATGTCTTACGAGCAGTACTTC.

The CDR3 region has the DNA TGTGCCAGCAGCTTAGCGGCAGGGGGCTACAATGAGCAGTTCTTC. Its translation is CASSLAAGGYNEQFF. The J gene is TRBJ2-1, the V gene TRBV7-3; 7 bases map to TRBD1. V trimming: 2 bases; J trimming: 3 bases; junction bases outside the gene matches: 4. The CDR3 extends over 15 amino acids. CDR1 and CDR2 from the germline V gene are SGHTA and FQGTGA.

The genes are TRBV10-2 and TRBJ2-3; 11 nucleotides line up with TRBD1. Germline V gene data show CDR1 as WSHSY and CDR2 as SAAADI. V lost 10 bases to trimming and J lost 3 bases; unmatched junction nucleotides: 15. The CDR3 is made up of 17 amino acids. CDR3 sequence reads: CATLPDSGTGGTDTQYF. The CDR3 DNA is TGCGCCACCCTTCCTGATTCCGGGACAGGGGGTACAGATACGCAGTATTTT.

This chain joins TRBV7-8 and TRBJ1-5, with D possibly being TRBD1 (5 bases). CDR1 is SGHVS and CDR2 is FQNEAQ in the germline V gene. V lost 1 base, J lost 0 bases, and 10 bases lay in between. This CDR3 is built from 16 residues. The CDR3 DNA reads TGTGCCAGCAGCTTAGTGACAGCTTATAGCAATCAGCCCCAGCATTTT. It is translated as CASSLVTAYSNQPQHF.

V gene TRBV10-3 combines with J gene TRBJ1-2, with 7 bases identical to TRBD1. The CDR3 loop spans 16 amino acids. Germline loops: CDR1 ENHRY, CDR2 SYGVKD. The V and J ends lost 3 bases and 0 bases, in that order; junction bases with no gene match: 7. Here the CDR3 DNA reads TGTGCCATCAGTGATTTGAAGGGGGCTACTAACTATGGCTACACCTTC. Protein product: CAISDLKGATNYGYTF.

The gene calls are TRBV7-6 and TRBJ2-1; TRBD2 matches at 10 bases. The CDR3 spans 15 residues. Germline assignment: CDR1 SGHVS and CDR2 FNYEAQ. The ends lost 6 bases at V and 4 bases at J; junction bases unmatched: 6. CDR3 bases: TGTGCCAGCAGTAGACCGGGACTAGCGTACAATGAGCAGTTCTTC. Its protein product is CASSRPGLAYNEQFF.

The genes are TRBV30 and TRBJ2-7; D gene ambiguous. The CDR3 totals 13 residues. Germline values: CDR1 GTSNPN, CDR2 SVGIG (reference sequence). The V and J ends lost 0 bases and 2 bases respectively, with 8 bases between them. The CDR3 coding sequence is TGTGCCTGGAGTGTGAGTGATGCCTACGAGCAGTACTTC. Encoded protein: CAWSVSDAYEQYF. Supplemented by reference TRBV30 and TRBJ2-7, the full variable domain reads SQTIHQWPATLVQPVGSPLSLECTVEGTSNPNLYWYRQAAGRGLQLLFYSVGIGQISSEVPQNLSASRPQDRQFILSSKKLLLSDSGFYLCAWSVSDAYEQYFGPGTRLTVT.

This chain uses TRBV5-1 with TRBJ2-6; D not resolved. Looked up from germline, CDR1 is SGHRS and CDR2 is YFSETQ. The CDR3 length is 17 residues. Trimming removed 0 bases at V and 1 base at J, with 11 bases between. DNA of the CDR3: TGCGCCAGCAGCTTGGAGAGACGGAGTTCTGGGGCCAACGTCCTGACTTTC. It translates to CASSLERRSSGANVLTF. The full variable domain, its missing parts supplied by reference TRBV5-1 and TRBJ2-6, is KAGVTQTPRYLIKTRGQQVTLSCSPISGHRSVSWYQQTPGQGLQFLFEYFSETQRNKGNFPGRFSGRQFSNSRSEMNVSTLELGDSALYLCASSLERRSSGANVLTFGAGSRLTVL.

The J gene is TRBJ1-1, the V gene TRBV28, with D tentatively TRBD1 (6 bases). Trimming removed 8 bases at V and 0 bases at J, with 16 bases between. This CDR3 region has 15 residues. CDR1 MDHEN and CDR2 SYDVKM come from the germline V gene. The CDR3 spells CASGRIDRLNTEAFF. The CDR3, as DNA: TGTGCCAGCGGCAGAATAGACAGGTTGAACACTGAAGCTTTCTTT.

CDR3 in amino acids: CASSPHWENIQYF. DNA of the CDR3: TGTGCCAGCAGTCCCCATTGGGAGAACATTCAGTACTTC. The V and J genes are TRBV28 and TRBJ2-4, with D perhaps matching TRBD2 (5 bases). CDR3 length equals 13 residues. Trimming pared 5 bases from V and 7 bases from J, leaving 12 bases between. Germline assignment: CDR1 MDHEN and CDR2 SYDVKM.

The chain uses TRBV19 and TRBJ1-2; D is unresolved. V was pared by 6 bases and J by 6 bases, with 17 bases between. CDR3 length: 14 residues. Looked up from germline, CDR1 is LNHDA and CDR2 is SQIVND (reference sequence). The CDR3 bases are TGTGCCAGTAGAAATCGGGTCGGAGATAATGGCTACACCTTC. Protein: CASRNRVGDNGYTF.

CDR3 region: CASSLAQGGEAFF. DNA of the CDR3: TGTGCCAGCAGCTTAGCGCAGGGAGGGGAAGCTTTCTTT. The chain is built from TRBV7-9 and TRBJ1-1, with D possibly TRBD1 on 5 matching bases. This CDR3 has 13 residues. Trimming cost V 0 bases and J 8 bases, with 10 bases left between them. CDR1 and CDR2 (germline): SEHNR, FQNEAQ (reference sequence). Together with reference TRBV7-9 and TRBJ1-1, the CDR3 gives the full variable domain: DTGVSQNPRHKITKRGQNVTFRCDPISEHNRLYWYRQTLGQGPEFLTYFQNEAQLEKSRLLSDRFSAERPKGSFSTLEIQRTEQGDSAMYLCASSLAQGGEAFFGQGTRLTVV.

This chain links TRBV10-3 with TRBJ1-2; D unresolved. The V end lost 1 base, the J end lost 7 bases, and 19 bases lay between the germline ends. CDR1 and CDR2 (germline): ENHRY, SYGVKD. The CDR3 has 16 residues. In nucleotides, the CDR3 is TGTGCCATCAGTGAGTACACATCGCTCGGAGGTCCTGGCTACACCTTC. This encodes CAISEYTSLGGPGYTF.